This TCR beta chain was obtained from a study of cytomegalovirus exposure and HLA in healthy donors. Amplification used 60 Vbeta primers and 13 Jbeta primers. Sequenced by immunoSEQ multiplex PCR; TCRdb stores in-frame clones only, minus some. The table has fewer than 200,000 clones, roughly 85% seen once. The germline CDR1 and CDR2 sequences are SQVTM and ANQGSEA. This CDR3 contains 13 residues. With V trimmed by 4 bases and J by 0 bases, 1 base remained unmatched. The material sequenced was PBMCs. This receptor was taken from a woman aged 50 to 60 in good health and CMV-seropositive. V usage is TRBV29-1 and J usage is TRBJ2-3; 7 bases fit TRBD2. The DNA for the CDR3 is TGCAGCGTTGGTAGCGGGAGCACAGATACGCAGTATTTT. Residues: CSVGSGSTDTQYF.